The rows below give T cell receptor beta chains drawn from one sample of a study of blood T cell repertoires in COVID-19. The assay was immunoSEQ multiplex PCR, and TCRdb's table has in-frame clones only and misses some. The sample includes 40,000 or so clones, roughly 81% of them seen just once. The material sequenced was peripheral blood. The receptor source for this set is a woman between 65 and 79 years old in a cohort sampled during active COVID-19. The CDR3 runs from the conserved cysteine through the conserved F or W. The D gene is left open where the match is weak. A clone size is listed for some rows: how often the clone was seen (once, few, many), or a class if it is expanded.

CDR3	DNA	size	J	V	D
CAISGGTGMNYEQYF	TGTGCCATCAGTGGTGGGACAGGGATGAATTACGAGCAGTACTTC	medium-sized	TRBJ2-7	TRBV10-3	TRBD1
CASSFGQGAPTDTQYF	TGCGCCAGCAGCTTCGGACAGGGGGCCCCCACAGATACGCAGTATTTT	NA	TRBJ2-3	TRBV5-1	TRBD1
CAGSSSGQPPNYGYTF	TGTGCCGGCAGTTCCTCAGGGCAGCCACCGAACTATGGCTACACCTTC	NA	TRBJ1-2	TRBV28	NA
CASSVASGRGEQFF	TGTGCCAGTAGTGTGGCTAGCGGGAGAGGTGAGCAGTTCTTC	NA	TRBJ2-1	TRBV19	TRBD2
CASSDGGQGNSYEQYF	TGTGCCAGCAGTGATGGGGGACAGGGGAACTCCTACGAGCAGTACTTC	NA	TRBJ2-7	TRBV6-1	TRBD1
CASNPWGEENTEAFF	TGTGCCAGCAACCCATGGGGGGAGGAGAACACTGAAGCTTTCTTT	NA	TRBJ1-1	TRBV7-2	NA
CASTAGGGTQYF	TGTGCCAGCACCGCCGGGGGGGGGACCCAGTACTTC	once	TRBJ2-5	TRBV2	TRBD2
CASSLTGGGTEAFF	TGTGCCAGCAGCTTAACTGGGGGCGGCACTGAAGCTTTCTTT	NA	TRBJ1-1	TRBV7-2	NA
CSASLPGFLNTEAFF	TGCAGTGCCTCCCTTCCGGGGTTCCTGAACACTGAAGCTTTCTTT	NA	TRBJ1-1	TRBV29-1	NA
CASSIDGSGSGNYEQYF	TGTGCCAGTAGTATAGATGGGAGCGGGAGTGGAAACTACGAGCAGTACTTC	NA	TRBJ2-7	TRBV19	TRBD2
CASSGGWGEKLFF	TGTGCCAGCAGTGGGGGCTGGGGAGAAAAACTGTTTTTT	NA	TRBJ1-4	TRBV28	NA
CASSQGRTVIAKNIQYF	TGTGCCAGCAGCCAAGGAAGGACAGTCATAGCCAAAAACATTCAGTACTTC	NA	TRBJ2-4	TRBV3-1/TRBV3-2	NA
CASSPNRENTEAFF	TGTGCCAGCTCACCAAACAGGGAGAACACTGAAGCTTTCTTT	NA	TRBJ1-1	TRBV18	NA